The clone carrying this T cell receptor beta chain was seen at least ten times. Its cognate antigen is unknown. This record comes from a study of neurological immune-mediated disorders. Study-level results: The multiple sclerosis repertoire cluster showed no association with any clinical or MRI feature. The authors stated that larger cohorts are needed. HTLV-1-associated myelopathy showed the most TCR clonal expansion; multiple sclerosis the least, below healthy controls.

PBMCs stored at -80 C, 2 million in total, were the source of the unsorted libraries. It was by 5'RACE with 10-nucleotide random UMIs that the cDNA was made. TCRdb passed the 5' RACE reads through MiXCR, listing each CDR3 protein once. This sample has tens of thousands of distinct CDR3 sequences; roughly 4.8% occur once, and the top ten carry 2% to 2.5%. This sequence was found in a woman in her twenties or thirties with multiple sclerosis. What was sequenced was PBMCs.

CDR3 sequence reads: CASSLAWSLEQYF. The DNA of the CDR3 is TGTGCCAGCAGCTTAGCGTGGAGTCTCGAGCAGTACTTC. V and J are TRBV7-6 and TRBJ2-7; D is ambiguous. CDR1 SGHVS and CDR2 FNYEAQ come from the germline V gene. Between the trimmed V and J ends, which lost 0 bases and 6 bases, there was a span of 9 bases. The CDR3 sequence is 13 residues long.